Listed here are 11 T cell receptor beta chains from one sample, sequenced in a study of blood T cell repertoires in COVID-19. Here immunoSEQ multiplex PCR was the method, and the copy in TCRdb shows in-frame clones only, minus some. Of some 250,000 clones detected, about 73% appear once; the ten largest clones hold 2.5% to 4%. Sequencing was carried out using peripheral blood. Receptors were obtained from a woman over 75 with acute or convalescent COVID-19.

The chain uses TRBV27 and TRBJ2-3; TRBD1 is a possible D gene (5 bases). The CDR3 spans 14 residues. The V gene's germline CDR1 is MNHEY and CDR2 SMNVEV (reference sequence). V lost 6 bases and J lost 6, with 16 bases in between. CDR3 loop: CASSPVGPWDTQYF. CDR3 DNA sequence: TGTGCCAGCAGCCCCGTGGGGCCCTGGGATACGCAGTATTTT.

In nucleotides, the CDR3 is TGTGCCACCAGCCCCGAGGCTAGCGGGAGCAATGAGCAGTTCTTC. Translation: CATSPEASGSNEQFF. The chain has TRBV15 and TRBJ2-1, with TRBD2 matching over 10 bases. The CDR3 is 15 amino acids. Unmatched junction bases numbered 7, after V lost 5 bases and J lost 6 bases. From germline, CDR1 is LNHNV and CDR2 YYDKDF (reference sequence). Full variable domain (missing parts from reference TRBV15 and TRBJ2-1): DAMVIQNPRYQVTQFGKPVTLSCSQTLNHNVMYWYQQKSSQAPKLLFHYYDKDFNNEADTPDNFQSRRPNTSFCFLDIRSPGLGDTAMYLCATSPEASGSNEQFFGPGTRLTVL.

J is TRBJ1-5 and V is TRBV5-1, with 9 bases fitting TRBD1. The ends lost 0 bases at V and 3 bases at J; junction bases unmatched: 1. The CDR3 consists of 15 residues. Per the germline V gene, CDR1 is SGHRS and CDR2 is YFSETQ. In DNA form, the CDR3 reads TGCGCCAGCAGCTTGGGGACAGGGGACAATCAGCCCCAGCATTTT. It encodes CASSLGTGDNQPQHF.

The rearrangement joins TRBV19 to TRBJ1-2, with D maybe TRBD1 (6 bases). V dropped 1 base and J dropped 6 bases, with 18 bases sitting between them. This CDR3 contains 16 residues. Per the germline V gene, CDR1 is LNHDA and CDR2 is SQIVND (reference sequence). This CDR3 reads CASSIVGGQGFHGYTF. CDR3 bases: TGTGCCAGTAGTATAGTTGGGGGCCAGGGTTTCCATGGCTACACCTTC. The full variable domain, rest sourced from reference TRBV19 and TRBJ1-2, is DGGITQSPKYLFRKEGQNVTLSCEQNLNHDAMYWYRQDPGQGLRLIYYSQIVNDFQKGDIAEGYSVSREKKESFPLTVTSAQKNPTAFYLCASSIVGGQGFHGYTFGSGTRLTVV.

This clone showed up just a few times. The chain uses TRBV6-5 and TRBJ1-3, with 9 bases fitting TRBD1. The V and J ends lost 0 bases and 2 bases, in that order; junction bases with no gene match: 2. Germline V CDR1 and CDR2: MNHEY, SVGAGI. CDR3 length: 16 amino acids. CDR3 in DNA: TGTGCCAGCAGTTACTCACAGGGGGCGACTGGAAACACCATATATTTT. Residues: CASSYSQGATGNTIYF.

The rearrangement uses TRBV9 and TRBJ1-1, with TRBD1 as a possible D gene (6 bases). The germline V and J ends were trimmed by 4 bases and 1 base, with 20 bases remaining between them. Looked up from germline, CDR1 is SGDLS and CDR2 is YYNGEE. The CDR3 runs to 17 residues. CDR3 sequence reads: CASSPGRYQGTNTEAFF. The CDR3 DNA is TGTGCCAGCAGCCCCGGAAGGTATCAGGGGACGAACACTGAAGCTTTCTTT.

The CDR3 loop is CASSLAPRALNNEQFF. CDR3 in DNA: TGTGCCAGCAGCTTAGCCCCCAGGGCACTAAACAATGAGCAGTTCTTC. The chain links TRBV5-4 to TRBJ2-1; D may be TRBD1 (5 bases). Germline V gene lookup returns CDR1 SGHNT and CDR2 YYREEE (reference sequence). This CDR3 comprises 16 residues. Trimming pared 2 bases from V and 5 bases from J, leaving 17 bases between. The whole variable domain, remainder taken from reference TRBV5-4 and TRBJ2-1, is ETGVTQSPTHLIKTRGQQVTLRCSSQSGHNTVSWYQQALGQGPQFIFQYYREEENGRGNFPPRFSGLQFPNYSSELNVNALELDDSALYLCASSLAPRALNNEQFFGPGTRLTVL.

The V gene is TRBV5-1, the J gene TRBJ2-7; 9 bases line up with TRBD1. The CDR3 runs to 16 residues. V shed 5 bases, J shed 1 base, and the junction held 10 bases outside the gene matches. Per the germline V gene, CDR1 is SGHRS and CDR2 is YFSETQ. The CDR3 protein is CASSRGTGRTSYEQYF. CDR3 nucleotide sequence: TGCGCCAGCAGTCGAGGGACAGGGAGGACTTCCTACGAGCAGTACTTC.

The chain is built from TRBV7-2 and TRBJ2-2; tentative D call: TRBD2 (5 bases). The germline V and J ends were trimmed by 4 bases and 6 bases, with 12 bases remaining between them. The CDR3 is 14 amino acids. The germline V gene has CDR1 SGHTA and CDR2 FQGNSA. In nucleotides, the CDR3 is TGTGCCAGCAGCTATAGTAGAGGGTCCGGGGAGCTGTTTTTT. Translated: CASSYSRGSGELFF.

This chain uses TRBV7-2 with TRBJ1-5; D possibly corresponds to TRBD1 (5 bases). The CDR3 loop spans 15 amino acids. CDR1 is SGHTA, CDR2 FQGNSA, per germline. V was pared by 1 base and J by 1 base, with 8 bases between. CDR3 in DNA: TGTGCCAGCAGCTTAGGGCAGGGAAGCAATCAGCCCCAGCATTTT. As protein: CASSLGQGSNQPQHF.

The V and J genes are TRBV6-5 and TRBJ1-6; D remains ambiguous. The CDR3 totals 11 residues. V lost 5 bases to trimming and J lost 15 bases, with 11 bases between them. Per germline, CDR1 MNHEY and CDR2 SVGAGI. DNA of the CDR3: TGTGCCAGCAGTCGACAAGACGACCTCCACTTT. It is translated as CASSRQDDLHF.